Listed below are T cell receptor beta chains from one sample, sequenced in a study of blood T cell repertoires in COVID-19. The method was immunoSEQ multiplex PCR; TCRdb's version includes in-frame clones alone and lacks a portion of them. Seen here are some 260,000 clones, approximately 79% observed once, and the top ten hold 4.5% to 5%. Sample: peripheral blood. The source is a woman of 80 years or more with active or convalescent COVID-19. Each CDR3 is given with its conserved first and last residue. Each record gives: V gene, clone size, D gene, J gene, CDR3 DNA, CDR3 protein. A D gene is named only where the DNA matches it firmly. Expanded clones are given a class, and other clones once, few, many or no size at all.

>TRBV6-2/TRBV6-3|-|-|TRBJ1-1
TGTGCCAGCAGTTACGGCATCACTGAAGCTTTCTTT
CASSYGITEAFF
>TRBV19|-|-|TRBJ1-4
TGTGCCAGTAGCCCTACAACTCCGCCGGGAAAACTGTTTTTT
CASSPTTPPGKLFF
>TRBV5-1|-|-|TRBJ1-2
TGCGCCAGCAGCCCCGGGTCGGTGGACTATGGCTACACCTTC
CASSPGSVDYGYTF
>TRBV28|few|-|TRBJ1-5
TGTGCCAGCACCCCTAATGGGGAGGGCAATCAGCCCCAGCATTTT
CASTPNGEGNQPQHF
>TRBV7-6|-|-|TRBJ1-2
TGTGCCAGCAGCACACCGGGGGTGCGCTACTATGGCTACACCTTC
CASSTPGVRYYGYTF
>TRBV30|-|TRBD1|TRBJ1-6
TGTGCCTGGAGCGCACAGGGGATATATTCACCCCTCCACTTT
CAWSAQGIYSPLHF
>TRBV5-4|-|-|TRBJ2-5
TGTGCCAGCAGCTTGGCCTTGTCAGGACAAGAGACCCAGTACTTC
CASSLALSGQETQYF
>TRBV3-1/TRBV3-2|-|TRBD2|TRBJ2-1
TGTGCCAGCAGCCAAGCATCCCTAGCGGGGAGAGACAATGAGCAGTTCTTC
CASSQASLAGRDNEQFF
>TRBV6-5|-|TRBD1|TRBJ1-1
TGTGCCAGCAGGGGACAGCCAGTGAACACTGAAGCTTTCTTT
CASRGQPVNTEAFF
>TRBV4-2|few|-|TRBJ2-3
TGTGCCAGCAGCCAAGCCCTAGCCCTAAGCACAGATACGCAGTATTTT
CASSQALALSTDTQYF
>TRBV6-1|-|-|TRBJ1-1
TGTGCCAGCAGAAGCCCACAGGGTTCGAACACTGAAGCTTTCTTT
CASRSPQGSNTEAFF
>TRBV28|-|-|TRBJ1-2
TGTGCCAGCAGCACCGCCCGACAGACTAACTATGGCTACACCTTC
CASSTARQTNYGYTF
>TRBV5-1|-|TRBD2|TRBJ2-3
TGCGCCAGCAGCTTGTTGTCTAGCGGGGCAGACGGGACAGATACGCAGTATTTT
CASSLLSSGADGTDTQYF
>TRBV30|-|-|TRBJ1-3
TGTGCCTGGAGTGGAACCTACTCTGGAAACACCATATATTTT
CAWSGTYSGNTIYF
>TRBV27|-|TRBD2|TRBJ2-3
TGTGCCAGCAGTACCCGGCTAGCGGGAGCCCCCCCAGATACGCAGTATTTT
CASSTRLAGAPPDTQYF
>TRBV19|-|TRBD1|TRBJ1-2
TGTGCCAGTAGTATTCAGACAGGGCGGTTCGATGGCTACACCTTC
CASSIQTGRFDGYTF
>TRBV2|-|-|TRBJ2-6
TGTGCCAGCACAGGGCAGGTGATTTCTGGGGCCAACGTCCTGACTTTC
CASTGQVISGANVLTF
>TRBV3-1/TRBV3-2|-|-|TRBJ2-1
TGTGCCAGCAGCCACTCCTCTGAGCAGTTCTTC
CASSHSSEQFF
>TRBV18|-|-|TRBJ2-7
TGTGCCAGCTCACCCCCCTCTAAGAGTGTCTACGAGCAGTACTTC
CASSPPSKSVYEQYF
>TRBV5-1|-|TRBD2|TRBJ2-7
TGCGCCAGCAGCTTAATAAGCGGGAGGTACGAGCAGTACTTC
CASSLISGRYEQYF
>TRBV5-1|once|-|TRBJ2-4
TGCGCCAGCAGCTTGGCCTTAGCGGCCGTGGGCCAAGCCAAAAACATTCAGTACTTC
CASSLALAAVGQAKNIQYF
>TRBV5-1|-|-|TRBJ1-1
TGCGCCAGCAGCTTTGGAGGGGAGGGCACTGAAGCTTTCTTT
CASSFGGEGTEAFF
>TRBV5-8|once|-|TRBJ2-2
TGTGCCAGCAGCCCACAGGGTCCCGGGGAGCTGTTTTTT
CASSPQGPGELFF
>TRBV6-5|once|-|TRBJ1-1
TGTGCCAGCAGTCTAACAGGGTATCGCACTGAAGCTTTCTTT
CASSLTGYRTEAFF
>TRBV5-4|-|TRBD1|TRBJ2-5
TGTGCCAGCAGAGCAGGGGGCACGGAGACCCAGTACTTC
CASRAGGTETQYF
>TRBV2|-|-|TRBJ2-5
TGTGCCAGCAGCCCGATGCGGGCAACTCAAGAGACCCAGTACTTC
CASSPMRATQETQYF
>TRBV2|-|TRBD1|TRBJ2-1
TGTGCCAGCAGGCAAAATCGGGACAGGGGATATGAGCAGTTCTTC
CASRQNRDRGYEQFF
>TRBV5-1|-|TRBD2|TRBJ2-1
TGCGCCAGCAGCTTCCTAGCGGGGGGTTGGAATGAGCAGTTCTTC
CASSFLAGGWNEQFF
>TRBV7-8|-|-|TRBJ2-3
TGTGCCAGCAGCCGGGATAGGGGCGATACGCAGTATTTT
CASSRDRGDTQYF
>TRBV9|few|TRBD1|TRBJ1-6
TGTGCCAGCAGCGCAATGTCAGGACAGGGATATTCACCCCTCCACTTT
CASSAMSGQGYSPLHF
>TRBV20-1|-|-|TRBJ2-7
TGCAGTGCTAGTGTACTGGCGGGGCAGAGTTACGAGCAGTACTTC
CSASVLAGQSYEQYF
>TRBV13|many|TRBD1|TRBJ2-2
TGTGCCAGCAGCGGGGGACAGACGATCACAGGGGAGCTGTTTTTT
CASSGGQTITGELFF
>TRBV5-1|-|-|TRBJ1-2
TGCGCCAGCAGCTTGGCCCGGACAGTTCATGGCTACACCTTC
CASSLARTVHGYTF
>TRBV7-9|-|-|TRBJ1-2
TGTGCCAGCAGCTTAGCGGCGGACTATGGCTACACCTTC
CASSLAADYGYTF
>TRBV27|-|TRBD1|TRBJ1-2
TGTGCCAGCAGTCAGCAGGGGGCCTATGGCTACACCTTC
CASSQQGAYGYTF
>TRBV9|-|TRBD1|TRBJ2-2
TGTGCCAGCGGAGACAGGGAGAACACCGGGGAGCTGTTTTTT
CASGDRENTGELFF
>TRBV7-9|-|TRBD1|TRBJ1-1
TGTGCCAGCAGCTTGAACAGGGGTTTGGACACTGAAGCTTTCTTT
CASSLNRGLDTEAFF
>TRBV4-1|-|TRBD1|TRBJ1-6
TGCGCCAGCAGCCCTATGGGACAGGGGATTATTTCACCCCTCCACTTT
CASSPMGQGIISPLHF
>TRBV29-1|-|-|TRBJ1-5
TGCAGCGTGGGGCCAGGGGGCAATCAGCCCCAGCATTTT
CSVGPGGNQPQHF
>TRBV28|-|TRBD1|TRBJ1-4
TGTGCCAGCAGTTTCACAGGGGCTGGCGAAAAACTGTTTTTT
CASSFTGAGEKLFF
>TRBV10-3|-|-|TRBJ1-3
TGTGCCATCAGTGGGCTCTCTGGAAACACCATATATTTT
CAISGLSGNTIYF
>TRBV19|-|-|TRBJ1-5
TGTGCCAGTAGTATAGCCCTTAGCAATCAGCCCCAGCATTTT
CASSIALSNQPQHF
>TRBV5-5|-|-|TRBJ1-1
TGTGCCAGCAGCGTCCTAGGGAGGGTGAACACTGAAGCTTTCTTT
CASSVLGRVNTEAFF
>TRBV5-6|-|-|TRBJ2-7
TGTGCCAGCACCCGGCGGGTTGGGTCTAGAGACTACGAGCAGTACTTC
CASTRRVGSRDYEQYF
>TRBV5-1|-|-|TRBJ1-5
TGCGCCAGCAGCATGGACCGCGATCAGCCCCAGCATTTT
CASSMDRDQPQHF
>TRBV19|-|-|TRBJ1-1
TGTGCCAGTTCGGGTCTATTATCCGCTGAAGCTTTCTTT
CASSGLLSAEAFF
>TRBV19|-|-|TRBJ1-2
TGTGCCAGTAGTATTCGTCCAGGGCCCCATGGCTACACCTTC
CASSIRPGPHGYTF
>TRBV5-4|-|-|TRBJ2-6
TGTGCCAGCAGCTTGGTTTCTGGGGGCGCCCGTTGGGCCAACGTCCTGACTTTC
CASSLVSGGARWANVLTF
>TRBV7-2|-|TRBD2|TRBJ2-7
TGTGCCAGCAGCTTAGATGCGGGAGGCGCGTTCTACGAGCAGTACTTC
CASSLDAGGAFYEQYF
>TRBV4-1|once|TRBD2|TRBJ2-1
TGCGCCAGCAGCCAGGGACTAGCGGGAGGGCAGAATGAGCAGTTCTTC
CASSQGLAGGQNEQFF
>TRBV27|-|TRBD1|TRBJ1-1
TGTGCCAGCAGGGGGACAGGGGCCACTGAAGCTTTCTTT
CASRGTGATEAFF
>TRBV28|-|-|TRBJ1-5
TGTGCCAGCAGTTTGTTAGATAGCAATCAGCCCCAGCATTTT
CASSLLDSNQPQHF
>TRBV5-4|-|-|TRBJ2-7
TGTGCCAGCAGCTTGGAGGGTGTGACTAGAGGCGAGCAGTACTTC
CASSLEGVTRGEQYF
>TRBV24-1|-|-|TRBJ2-1
TGTGCCACCAGTGCACTAGCTAAGGATGAGCAGTTCTTC
CATSALAKDEQFF
>TRBV5-5|-|-|TRBJ1-3
TGTGCCAGCAACTCCGGAAAAGCGGCTGGAAACACCATATATTTT
CASNSGKAAGNTIYF
>TRBV5-1|-|TRBD1|TRBJ1-5
TGCGCCAGCATCCTTAAAGGGGGCCGGGGCAATCAGCCCCAGCATTTT
CASILKGGRGNQPQHF
>TRBV5-1|few|-|TRBJ1-6
TGCGCCAGCAGCTTGGACAGGGTGTATAATTCACCCCTCCACTTT
CASSLDRVYNSPLHF
>TRBV19|-|TRBD1|TRBJ1-5
TGTGCCAGTACCGCCGGGACAGGGTTTCGCAGCAATCAGCCCCAGCATTTT
CASTAGTGFRSNQPQHF
>TRBV3-1/TRBV3-2|few|TRBD1|TRBJ1-5
TGTGCCAGCAGCCAGTACCGGGACAGAGGGCAGCCCCAGCATTTT
CASSQYRDRGQPQHF
>TRBV28|-|-|TRBJ1-1
TGTGCGAGCCGCACAAACACTGAAGCTTTCTTT
CASRTNTEAFF